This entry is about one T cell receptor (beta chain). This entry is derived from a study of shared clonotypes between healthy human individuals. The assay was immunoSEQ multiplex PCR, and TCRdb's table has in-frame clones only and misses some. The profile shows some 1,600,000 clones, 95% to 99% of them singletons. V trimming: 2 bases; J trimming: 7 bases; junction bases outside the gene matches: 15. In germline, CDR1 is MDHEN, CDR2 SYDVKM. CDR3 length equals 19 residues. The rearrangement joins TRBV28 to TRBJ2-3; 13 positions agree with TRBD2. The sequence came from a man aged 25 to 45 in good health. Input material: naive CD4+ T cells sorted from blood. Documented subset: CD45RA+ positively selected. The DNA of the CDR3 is TGTGCCAGCAGTTTAACGTTCGTACTAGCGGGAGGGCCGGGTAATACGCAGTATTTT. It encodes CASSLTFVLAGGPGNTQYF.